This TCR beta chain was recovered during a study of blood T cell repertoires in COVID-19. Here immunoSEQ multiplex PCR was the method, and the copy in TCRdb shows in-frame clones only, minus some. Of some 70,000 clones listed, about 91% are singletons. Between the trimmed V and J ends, which lost 1 base and 5 bases, there was a span of 14 bases. Germline V gene sequence: CDR1 LNHDA, CDR2 SQIVND (reference sequence). The CDR3 is 15 amino acids. The chain links TRBV19 to TRBJ1-1; possibly TRBD1 for D (6 bases). The sample consisted of peripheral blood. This clonotype was sampled from a man in his fifties or sixties with active COVID-19. The CDR3 DNA follows: TGTGCCAGTAGTATAGGGGGGCAGGGTAGGACTGAAGCTTTCTTT. Translated, it gives CASSIGGQGRTEAFF.